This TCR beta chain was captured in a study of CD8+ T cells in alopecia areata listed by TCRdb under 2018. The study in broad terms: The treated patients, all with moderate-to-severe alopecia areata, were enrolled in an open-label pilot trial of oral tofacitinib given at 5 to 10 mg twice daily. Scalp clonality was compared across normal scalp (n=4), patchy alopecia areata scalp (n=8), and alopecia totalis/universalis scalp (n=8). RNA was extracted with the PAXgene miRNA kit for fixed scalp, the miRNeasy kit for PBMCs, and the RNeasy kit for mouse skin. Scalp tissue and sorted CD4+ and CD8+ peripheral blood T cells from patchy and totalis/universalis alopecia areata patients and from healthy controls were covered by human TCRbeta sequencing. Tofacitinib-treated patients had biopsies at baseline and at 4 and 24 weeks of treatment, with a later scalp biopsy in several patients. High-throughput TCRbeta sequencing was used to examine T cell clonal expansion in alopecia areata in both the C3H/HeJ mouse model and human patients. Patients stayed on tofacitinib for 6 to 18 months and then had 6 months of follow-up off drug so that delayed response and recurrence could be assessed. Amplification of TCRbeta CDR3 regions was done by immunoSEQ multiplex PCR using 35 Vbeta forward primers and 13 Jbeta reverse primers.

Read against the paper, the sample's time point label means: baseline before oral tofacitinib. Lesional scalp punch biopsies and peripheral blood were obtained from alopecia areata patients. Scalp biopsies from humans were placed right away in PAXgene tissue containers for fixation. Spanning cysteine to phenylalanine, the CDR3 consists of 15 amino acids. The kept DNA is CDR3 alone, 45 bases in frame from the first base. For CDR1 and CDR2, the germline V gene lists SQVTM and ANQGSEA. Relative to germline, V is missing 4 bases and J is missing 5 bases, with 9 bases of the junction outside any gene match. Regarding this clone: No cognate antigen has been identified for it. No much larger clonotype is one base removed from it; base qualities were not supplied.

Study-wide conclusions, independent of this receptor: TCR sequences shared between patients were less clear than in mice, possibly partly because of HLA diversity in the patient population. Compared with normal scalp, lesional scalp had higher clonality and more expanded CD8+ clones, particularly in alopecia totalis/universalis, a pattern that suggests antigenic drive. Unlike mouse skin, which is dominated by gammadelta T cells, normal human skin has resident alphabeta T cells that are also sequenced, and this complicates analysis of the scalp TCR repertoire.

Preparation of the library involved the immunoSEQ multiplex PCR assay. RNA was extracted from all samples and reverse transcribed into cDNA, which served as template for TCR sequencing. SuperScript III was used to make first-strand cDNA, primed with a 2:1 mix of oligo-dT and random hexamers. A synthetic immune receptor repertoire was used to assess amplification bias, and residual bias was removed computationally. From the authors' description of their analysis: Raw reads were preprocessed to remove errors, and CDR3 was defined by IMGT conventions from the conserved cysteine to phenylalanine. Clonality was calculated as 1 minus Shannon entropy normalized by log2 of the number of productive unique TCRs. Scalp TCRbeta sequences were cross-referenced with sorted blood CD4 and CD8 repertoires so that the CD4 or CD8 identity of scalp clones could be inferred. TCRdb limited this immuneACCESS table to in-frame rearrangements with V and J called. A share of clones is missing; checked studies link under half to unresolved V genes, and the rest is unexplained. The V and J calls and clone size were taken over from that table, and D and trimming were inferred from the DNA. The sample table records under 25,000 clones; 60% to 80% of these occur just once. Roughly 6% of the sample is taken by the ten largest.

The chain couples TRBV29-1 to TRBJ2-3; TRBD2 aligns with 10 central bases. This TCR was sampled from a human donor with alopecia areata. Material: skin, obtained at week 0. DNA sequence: TGCAGCGTTGGTATTAGCGGGGGGCGAGAAGATACGCAGTATTTT. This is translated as CSVGISGGREDTQYF.